Sequencing of this T cell receptor (beta chain) was carried out in a study of T cells in Graves' hyperthyroidism and ophthalmopathy. The CDR3 loop spans 14 amino acids. CDR1 and CDR2 (germline): ENHRY, SYGVKD. With 10 bases clipped from V and 2 bases from J, the junction kept 6 bases outside the gene matches. TCR beta CDR3 regions were amplified from RNA transcripts. The HTBI primer set served for first-round RT-PCR of the TCR CDR3. Using its own MiXCR run on the multiplex PCR reads, TCRdb lists one record per CDR3 protein. The sample contains roughly 500,000 distinct CDR3 sequences, 20% to 25% of which appear only once. General study points: In validation, the model predicted ophthalmopathy. These predictions came a median roughly 6.5 months before onset. Blood samples included most of the expanded thyroid clonotypes exceeding 0.001.

This clonotype was detected a few times. Its matching antigen is unknown. The V gene is TRBV10-3, the J gene TRBJ2-5; 11 bases are shared with TRBD2. Sequenced: blood. The sequence was obtained from a woman aged 70-85 years with Graves' ophthalmopathy. This CDR3 is CATRLAGLQETQYF. In DNA, the CDR3 is TGTGCCACTCGACTAGCGGGGTTACAAGAGACCCAGTACTTC.